This T cell receptor beta chain is drawn from a study of beta chain features in type 1 diabetes. Broader study findings: Compared to healthy donors, patients appeared to have naive, central memory and Treg TCRB repertoires that were more alike.

As concerns this clone: What it binds is not known. One junction end disagrees with the germline gene, perhaps due to a read error.

The CDR3 sequence is 14 residues long. Germline loops: CDR1 MNHEY, CDR2 SVGAGI. Sequencing targeted expressed TCRB transcripts, as all isolated RNA had been reverse transcribed. Generated by immunoSEQ multiplex PCR, the TCRdb table keeps only in-frame clones and is missing some. The sample contains about 900,000 clones, 15% to 20% of which appear only once. Researchers reported sorting CD4+ naive, central memory, regulatory and stem cell-like memory cells via CD45RO/CCR7/CD25/CD127/CD95/CD27. This clonotype was obtained from a young woman in good health. The sequenced sample consisted of naive CD4+ T cells from blood. The chain has TRBV6-5 and TRBJ2-7; possibly TRBD1 for D (6 bases). CDR3 nucleotide sequence: TGTGCCGGCAGTTACTCAGGGGAATCCTACGAGCAGTACTTC. Amino acid sequence: CAGSYSGESYEQYF.